The entry that follows covers one T cell receptor (beta chain) sequence. All enrollees were roughly 18 to 89 years old and from about 24 US areas. Libraries were prepared by immunoSEQ multiplex PCR; TCRdb keeps only in-frame clonotypes and omits some of them. The sample records some 150,000 clones, around four fifths being singletons. These data belong to a study of blood T cell repertoires in COVID-19. As for the study in general: The samples span acute and convalescent COVID-19 from the United States, Italy and Spain. The cDNA or gDNA used as material had been derived from T cells, B-cell-depleted T cells, or PBMCs.

Sequencing used PBMCs or T cells enriched from blood (not recorded which). The sequence was obtained from a woman aged 40-49 years who had recovered from COVID-19.

The CDR3 sequence is CASSLRLASSYEQYF. CDR3 nucleotide sequence: TGCGCCAGCAGCTTGAGACTAGCGAGCTCCTACGAGCAGTACTTC. The V gene is TRBV5-1, the J gene TRBJ2-7, with 8 bases lining up with TRBD2. J lost 0 bases, V lost 1 base, and 3 bases had no gene match. This CDR3 spans 15 amino acids. Germline V CDR1 and CDR2: SGHRS, YFSETQ.